Here is one TCR beta chain with its context. Thawed, overnight-rested PBMC were stained with GMM-loaded CD1B tetramer, viability dye and anti-CD3, then sorted. C32 glucose monomycolate from Rhodococcus equi was loaded onto the CD1B tetramers. Using immunoSEQ multiplex PCR, the repertoire was profiled, and TCRdb retains in-frame clones only, with some absent. The sample shows more than 45,000 clones, approximately 88% of them seen only once. This sample is drawn from a study of T cells in tuberculosis. Germline CDR1 reads SGHTA; CDR2 reads FQGTGA. The CDR3 is 15 amino acids. The V segment lost 1 base and the J segment 5 bases; nucleotides outside the gene matches: 3.

The source is an adult woman with latent tuberculosis. The sequenced material came from CD1b-GMM tetramer-negative cells sorted from PBMCs. The V call is TRBV7-3, the J call TRBJ2-1, with 9 nucleotides matching TRBD2. The CDR3 DNA is TGTGCCAGCAGCTTAAGCGGGGGGGCGAACAATGAGCAGTTCTTC. Residues: CASSLSGGANNEQFF.